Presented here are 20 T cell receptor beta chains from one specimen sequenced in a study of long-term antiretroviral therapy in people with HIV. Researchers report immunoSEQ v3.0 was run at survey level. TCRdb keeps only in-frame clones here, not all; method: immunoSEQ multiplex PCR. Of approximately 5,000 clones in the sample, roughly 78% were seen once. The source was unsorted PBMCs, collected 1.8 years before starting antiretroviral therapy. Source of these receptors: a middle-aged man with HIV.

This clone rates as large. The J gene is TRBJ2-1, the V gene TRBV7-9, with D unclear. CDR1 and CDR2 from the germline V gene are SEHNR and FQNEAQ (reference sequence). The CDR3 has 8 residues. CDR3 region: CSPHEQFF. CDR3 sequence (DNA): TGTAGTCCCCATGAGCAGTTCTTC.

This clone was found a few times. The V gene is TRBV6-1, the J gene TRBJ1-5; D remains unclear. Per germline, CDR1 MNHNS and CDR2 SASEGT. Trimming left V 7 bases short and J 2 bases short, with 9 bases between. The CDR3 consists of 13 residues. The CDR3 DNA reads TGTGCCAGCAAGGCCCGGGGCAATCAGCCCCAGCATTTT. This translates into CASKARGNQPQHF.

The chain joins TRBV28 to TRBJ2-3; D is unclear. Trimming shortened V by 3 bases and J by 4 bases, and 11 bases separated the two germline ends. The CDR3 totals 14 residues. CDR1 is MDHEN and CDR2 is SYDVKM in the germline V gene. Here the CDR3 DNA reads TGTGCCAGCAGTTTTTCCGCCTCTGCAGATACGCAGTATTTT. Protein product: CASSFSASADTQYF.

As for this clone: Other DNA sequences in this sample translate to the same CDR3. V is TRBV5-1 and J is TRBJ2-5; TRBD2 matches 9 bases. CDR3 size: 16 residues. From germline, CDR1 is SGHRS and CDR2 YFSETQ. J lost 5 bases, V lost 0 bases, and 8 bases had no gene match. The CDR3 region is CASSLAVAGDLETQYF. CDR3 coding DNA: TGCGCCAGCAGCTTGGCCGTAGCGGGAGATTTGGAGACCCAGTACTTC.

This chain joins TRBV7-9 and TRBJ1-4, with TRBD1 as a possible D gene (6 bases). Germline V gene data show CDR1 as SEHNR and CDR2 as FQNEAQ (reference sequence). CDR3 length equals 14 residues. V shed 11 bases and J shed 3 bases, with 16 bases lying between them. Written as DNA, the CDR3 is TGTGCCTGCCGGAGCCACAGGGCTAATGAAAAACTGTTTTTT. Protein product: CACRSHRANEKLFF.

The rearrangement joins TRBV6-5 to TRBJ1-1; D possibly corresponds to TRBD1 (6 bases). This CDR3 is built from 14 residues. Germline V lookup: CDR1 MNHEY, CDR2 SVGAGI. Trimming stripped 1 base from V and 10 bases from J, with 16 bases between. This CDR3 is CASSYYLNREGAFF. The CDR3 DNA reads TGTGCCAGCAGTTACTACTTAAACAGGGAGGGAGCTTTCTTT.

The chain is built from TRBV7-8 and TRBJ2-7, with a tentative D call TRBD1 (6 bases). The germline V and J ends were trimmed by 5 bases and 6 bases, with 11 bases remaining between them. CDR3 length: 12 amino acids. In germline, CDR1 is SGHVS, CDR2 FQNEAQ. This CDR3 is CASSLRGSEQYF. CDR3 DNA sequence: TGTGCCAGCAGCCTCAGGGGATCCGAGCAGTACTTC. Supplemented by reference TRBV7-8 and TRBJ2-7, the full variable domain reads GAGVSQSPRYKVAKRGQDVALRCDPISGHVSLFWYQQALGQGPEFLTYFQNEAQLDKSGLPSDRFFAERPEGSVSTLKIQRTQQEDSAVYLCASSLRGSEQYFGPGTRLTVT.

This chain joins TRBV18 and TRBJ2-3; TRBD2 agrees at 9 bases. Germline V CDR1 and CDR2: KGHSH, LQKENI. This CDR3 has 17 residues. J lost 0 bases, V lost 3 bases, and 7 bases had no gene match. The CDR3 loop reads CASSPPPSGKSTDTQYF. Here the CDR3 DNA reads TGTGCCAGCTCACCCCCCCCTAGCGGGAAAAGCACAGATACGCAGTATTTT.

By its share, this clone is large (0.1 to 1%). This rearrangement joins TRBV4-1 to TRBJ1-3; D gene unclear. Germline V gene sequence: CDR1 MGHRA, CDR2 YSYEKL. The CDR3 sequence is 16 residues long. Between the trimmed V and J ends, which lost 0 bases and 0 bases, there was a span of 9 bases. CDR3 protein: CASSQDPGDSGNTIYF. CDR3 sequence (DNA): TGCGCCAGCAGCCAAGATCCCGGAGACTCTGGAAACACCATATATTTT.

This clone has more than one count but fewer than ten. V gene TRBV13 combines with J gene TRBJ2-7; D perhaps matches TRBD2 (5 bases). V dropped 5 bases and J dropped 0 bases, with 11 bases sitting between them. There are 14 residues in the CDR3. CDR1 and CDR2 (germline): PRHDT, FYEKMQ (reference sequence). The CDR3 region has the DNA TGTGCCAGCAGCCCAACGGACTTCTCCTACGAGCAGTACTTC. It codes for CASSPTDFSYEQYF.

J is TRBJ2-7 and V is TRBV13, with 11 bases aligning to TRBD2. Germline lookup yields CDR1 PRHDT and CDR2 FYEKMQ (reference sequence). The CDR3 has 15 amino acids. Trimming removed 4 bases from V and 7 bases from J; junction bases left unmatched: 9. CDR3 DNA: TGTGCCAGCAGCTCCATAGCGGGAGGGCCAGTAGAGCAGTACTTC. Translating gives CASSSIAGGPVEQYF. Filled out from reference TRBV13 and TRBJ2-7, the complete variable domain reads AAGVIQSPRHLIKEKRETATLKCYPIPRHDTVYWYQQGPGQDPQFLISFYEKMQSDKGSIPDRFSAQQFSDYHSELNMSSLELGDSALYFCASSSIAGGPVEQYFGPGTRLTVT.

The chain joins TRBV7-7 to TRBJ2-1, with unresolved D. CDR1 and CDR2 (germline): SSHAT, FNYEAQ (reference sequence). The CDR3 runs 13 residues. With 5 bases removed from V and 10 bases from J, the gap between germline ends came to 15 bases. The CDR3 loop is CASSVGPKGEQFF. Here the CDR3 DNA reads TGTGCCAGCAGCGTCGGGCCCAAAGGCGAGCAGTTCTTC.

CDR3: CASSTELLTDTQYF. CDR3 DNA: TGTGCCAGTAGTACCGAGCTCCTCACAGATACGCAGTATTTT. This chain connects TRBV19 to TRBJ2-3; D is ambiguous. The germline V and J ends were trimmed by 4 bases and 2 bases, with 10 bases remaining between them. This CDR3 comprises 14 residues. Germline CDR1 reads LNHDA; CDR2 reads SQIVND (reference sequence). Supplemented by reference TRBV19 and TRBJ2-3, the full variable domain reads DGGITQSPKYLFRKEGQNVTLSCEQNLNHDAMYWYRQDPGQGLRLIYYSQIVNDFQKGDIAEGYSVSREKKESFPLTVTSAQKNPTAFYLCASSTELLTDTQYFGPGTRLTVL.

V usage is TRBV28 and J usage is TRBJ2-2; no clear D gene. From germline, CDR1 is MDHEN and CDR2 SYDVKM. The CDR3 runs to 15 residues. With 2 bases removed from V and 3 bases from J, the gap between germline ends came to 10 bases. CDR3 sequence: CASSLRRIDTGELFF. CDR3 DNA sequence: TGTGCCAGCAGTTTAAGGCGGATTGACACCGGGGAGCTGTTTTTT.

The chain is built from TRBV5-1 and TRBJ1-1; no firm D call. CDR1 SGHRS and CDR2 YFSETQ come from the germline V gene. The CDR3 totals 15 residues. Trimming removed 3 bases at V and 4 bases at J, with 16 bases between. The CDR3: CASSSLAGSGTEAFF. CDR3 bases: TGCGCCAGCAGCTCGCTTGCGGGGTCCGGCACTGAAGCTTTCTTT.

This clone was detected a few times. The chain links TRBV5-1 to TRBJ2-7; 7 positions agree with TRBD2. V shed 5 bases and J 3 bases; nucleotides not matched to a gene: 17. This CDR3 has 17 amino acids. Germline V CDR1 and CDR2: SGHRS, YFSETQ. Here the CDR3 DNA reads TGCGCCAGCAGAGTTGGCAGTTTCAGCGGGGCTGACTACGAGCAGTACTTC. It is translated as CASRVGSFSGADYEQYF.

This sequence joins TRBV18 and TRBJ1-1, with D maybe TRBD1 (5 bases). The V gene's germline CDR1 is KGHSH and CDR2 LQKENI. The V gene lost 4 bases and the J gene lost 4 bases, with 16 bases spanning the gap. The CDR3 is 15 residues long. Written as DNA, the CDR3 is TGTGCCAGCTCACTTCCACAGGCCCGAGGCACTGAAGCTTTCTTT. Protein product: CASSLPQARGTEAFF.

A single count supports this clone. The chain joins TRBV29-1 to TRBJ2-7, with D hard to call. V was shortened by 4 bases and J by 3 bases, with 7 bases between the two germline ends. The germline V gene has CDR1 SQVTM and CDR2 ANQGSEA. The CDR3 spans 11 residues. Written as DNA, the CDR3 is TGCAGCGTTGGGACGGACTACGAGCAGTACTTC. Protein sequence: CSVGTDYEQYF.

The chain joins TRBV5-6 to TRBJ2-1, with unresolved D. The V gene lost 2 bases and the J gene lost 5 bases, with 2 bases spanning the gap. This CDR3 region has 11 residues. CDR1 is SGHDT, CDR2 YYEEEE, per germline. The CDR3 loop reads CASSLNNEQFF. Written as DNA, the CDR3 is TGTGCCAGCAGCTTAAACAATGAGCAGTTCTTC.

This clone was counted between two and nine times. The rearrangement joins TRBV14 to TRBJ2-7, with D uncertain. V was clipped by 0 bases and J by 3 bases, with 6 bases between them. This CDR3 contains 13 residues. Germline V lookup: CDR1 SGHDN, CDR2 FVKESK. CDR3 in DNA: TGTGCCAGCAGCCAAGATCTTCTCTACGAGCAGTACTTC. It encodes CASSQDLLYEQYF.